Below are 15 T cell receptor beta chains sequenced from a single sample in a study of OX40 agonist ivuxolimab in advanced cancers. Only in-frame clones appear in the TCRdb table, and some are missing; sequencing was by immunoSEQ multiplex PCR. The table has 55,000 to 70,000 clones, about 86% seen once. Source: CD4+ or CD8+ T cells sorted from blood, taken in a trial of the OX40 agonist ivuxolimab. These TCRs come from an adult with an advanced solid tumor such as melanoma, head and neck, liver or kidney cancer.

V is TRBV21-1 and J is TRBJ1-2. TRBV21-1 is described as a pseudogene. This CDR3 comprises 10 residues. In DNA, the CDR3 is TGTGCCAGCAAGGGAGGCGGCTACACCTTC. The encoded protein is CASKGGGYTF.

V is TRBV27 and J is TRBJ1-1; possibly TRBD1 for D (6 bases). With 5 bases removed from V and 1 base from J, the gap between germline ends came to 14 bases. The V gene's germline CDR1 is MNHEY and CDR2 SMNVEV (reference sequence). The CDR3 loop spans 15 amino acids. Here the CDR3 reads CASSPRTGTNTEAFF. CDR3 in DNA: TGTGCCAGCAGTCCCCGAACAGGGACGAACACTGAAGCTTTCTTT.

The CDR3 reads CASSPSRVGGNEKLFF. The CDR3 DNA reads as TGCGCCAGCAGCCCGAGCCGTGTGGGGGGGAATGAAAAACTGTTTTTT. The chain has TRBV5-1 and TRBJ1-4; weak D call: TRBD1 (5 bases). The CDR3 is 16 amino acids. V lost 4 bases and J lost 5, with 18 bases in between. Per germline, CDR1 SGHRS and CDR2 YFSETQ.

The rearrangement joins TRBV4-1 to TRBJ2-3; TRBD2 aligns across 14 bases. The CDR3 extends over 18 amino acids. J gave up 2 bases and V 4 bases, and 8 bases lay outside the gene matches. The germline gives CDR1 MGHRA, CDR2 YSYEKL. CDR3 DNA sequence: TGCGCCAGCAGCCCACGACTAGCGGGGGGGCTCGACACAGATACGCAGTATTTT. It specifies CASSPRLAGGLDTDTQYF.

V gene TRBV25-1 combines with J gene TRBJ1-3, with a possible D match to TRBD1 (5 bases). The ends were cut back, 5 bases at V and 0 bases at J, with 11 bases in the middle. This CDR3 is built from 15 residues. Germline CDR1 MGHDK, CDR2 SYGVNS. In nucleotides, the CDR3 is TGTGCCAGCAGTCCCACAGGCGTCTCTGGAAACACCATATATTTT. It yields the protein CASSPTGVSGNTIYF.

This CDR3 reads CASSQAGGAGTEAFF. The CDR3 region has the DNA TGTGCCAGCAGCCAAGCAGGGGGCGCGGGCACTGAAGCTTTCTTT. This sequence joins TRBV4-2 and TRBJ1-1; 8 bases are a match to TRBD1. The J segment lost 4 bases and the V segment lost 1 base, leaving 5 bases of the junction unmatched. This CDR3 comprises 15 residues. CDR1 is LGHNA, CDR2 YNFKEQ, per germline.

The chain couples TRBV11-3 to TRBJ1-1; D possibly corresponds to TRBD1 (5 bases). The germline gives CDR1 SGHNT, CDR2 YENEEA. The CDR3 loop spans 15 amino acids. V was shortened by 6 bases and J by 2 bases, with 16 bases between the two germline ends. The CDR3 nucleotides are TGTGCCAGCAGTCATACGGGGGGGAGTAACACTGAAGCTTTCTTT. It codes for CASSHTGGSNTEAFF.

This clone was observed a single time. The gene calls are TRBV2 and TRBJ1-5; D not resolved. Trimming cost V 4 bases and J 7 bases, with 11 bases left between them. The germline V gene encodes CDR1 SNHLY and CDR2 FYNNEI. CDR3 length equals 13 residues. The CDR3 nucleotides are TGTGCCAGCAGTGCAGACGCCTTCCAGCCCCAGCATTTT. This translates into CASSADAFQPQHF.

This chain uses TRBV7-9 with TRBJ2-4, with D maybe TRBD1 (6 bases). Trimming stripped 3 bases from V and 1 base from J, with 10 bases between. Germline CDR1 SEHNR, CDR2 FQNEAQ (reference sequence). There are 15 residues in the CDR3. The CDR3 reads CASSFPTGAKNIQYF. The CDR3 coding sequence is TGTGCCAGCAGCTTCCCCACAGGGGCCAAAAACATTCAGTACTTC.

The rearrangement joins TRBV27 to TRBJ2-2, with 10 nucleotides matching TRBD1. V trimming: 1 base; J trimming: 1 base; junction bases outside the gene matches: 9. Per the germline V gene, CDR1 is MNHEY and CDR2 is SMNVEV (reference sequence). The CDR3 loop spans 19 amino acids. The CDR3 sequence: CASSLWGTGATMNTGELFF. CDR3 in DNA: TGTGCCAGCAGTTTATGGGGGACAGGGGCGACAATGAACACCGGGGAGCTGTTTTTT.

The chain uses TRBV13 and TRBJ1-2, with D perhaps matching TRBD1 (6 bases). In germline, CDR1 is PRHDT, CDR2 FYEKMQ (reference sequence). The V end was cut by 1 base, the J end by 3 bases, with 9 bases between. The CDR3 covers 14 residues. The CDR3, as DNA: TGTGCCAGCAGCTTAGTGTCAGGGGACTATGGCTACACCTTC. Residues: CASSLVSGDYGYTF.

This clone turned up a few times. J is TRBJ1-5 and V is TRBV9, with D unclear. This CDR3 has 13 amino acids. Germline loops: CDR1 SGDLS, CDR2 YYNGEE. Trimming shortened V by 0 bases and J by 9 bases, and 10 bases separated the two germline ends. The CDR3 nucleotides read TGTGCCAGCAGCGTAGCCCCTGGCCGGCCCCAGCATTTT. Its protein is CASSVAPGRPQHF. Variable domain in full (rest from reference TRBV9 and TRBJ1-5): DSGVTQTPKHLITATGQRVTLRCSPRSGDLSVYWYQQSLDQGLQFLIQYYNGEERAKGNILERFSAQQFPDLHSELNLSSLELGDSALYFCASSVAPGRPQHFGDGTRLSIL.

The V call is TRBV23-1, the J call TRBJ2-7; tentative D call: TRBD1 (5 bases). TRBV23-1 has ORF status, its function being uncertain. The CDR3 is made up of 15 amino acids. With 3 bases removed from V and 0 bases from J, the gap between germline ends came to 12 bases. CDR3 in DNA: TGCGCCAGCAGTCATAGGGGCCTAAGCTCCTACGAGCAGTACTTC. This translates into CASSHRGLSSYEQYF.

CDR3 bases: TGTGCCAGCAGTGGTGAAAGGGAGGCTCAGCCCCAGCATTTT. It specifies CASSGEREAQPQHF. The chain uses TRBV2 and TRBJ1-5; D call uncertain. Deletions cut 4 bases from V and 6 bases from J, with 13 bases between. CDR1 and CDR2 (germline): SNHLY, FYNNEI. The CDR3 extends over 14 amino acids.

The V call is TRBV6-5, the J call TRBJ1-1; D call uncertain. Trimming stripped 2 bases from V and 5 bases from J, with 12 bases between. CDR1 and CDR2 from the germline V gene are MNHEY and SVGAGI. This CDR3 has 14 residues. In DNA, the CDR3 is TGTGCCAGCAGTTACACCGATGGCCGAACTGAAGCTTTCTTT. Amino acid sequence: CASSYTDGRTEAFF.